These 8 T cell receptor beta chains originate from one sample sequenced in a study of early T cells in non-severe SARS-CoV-2 infection. MiXCR, run by TCRdb on the 5' RACE reads, gives a single entry per CDR3 protein. The sample has 55,000 to 65,000 distinct CDR3 sequences, roughly a tenth seen once; the top ten hold about 9.4%. What was sequenced was whole blood. The receptors were sampled from an adult who was a healthcare worker with PCR-confirmed SARS-CoV-2 infection or an uninfected control (not recorded which).

The CDR3 bases are TGTGCCAGCAGCACGGGACGGGCCACCTACAATGAGCAGTTCTTC. Translated: CASSTGRATYNEQFF. This chain connects TRBV7-2 to TRBJ2-1; either TRBD1 or TRBD2 may supply D (5 bases each). The germline V and J ends were trimmed by 5 bases and 2 bases, with 13 bases remaining between them. This CDR3 region has 15 residues. Germline lookup yields CDR1 SGHTA and CDR2 FQGNSA. The variable domain in full, with the rest retrieved from reference TRBV7-2 and TRBJ2-1, is GAGVSQSPSNKVTEKGKDVELRCDPISGHTALYWYRQSLGQGLEFLIYFQGNSAPDKSGLPSDRFSAERTGGSVSTLTIQRTQQEDSAVYLCASSTGRATYNEQFFGPGTRLTVL.

Many counts were recorded for this clonotype. This rearrangement joins TRBV3-1 to TRBJ2-3; no firm D call. V shed 0 bases and J shed 5 bases, with 18 bases lying between them. CDR1 LGHDT and CDR2 YNNKEL come from the germline V gene (reference sequence). The CDR3 has 17 amino acids. The CDR3 reads CASSQDRTAFWGDTQYF. The CDR3 DNA follows: TGTGCCAGCAGCCAAGACCGGACCGCCTTTTGGGGAGATACGCAGTATTTT.

In this sample, this clonotype turned up many times. The chain has TRBV12-3 or TRBV12-4 and TRBJ1-1; D gene unclear. V lost 5 bases to trimming and J lost 7 bases, with 14 bases between them. CDR3 length equals 13 residues. This chain's CDR3 is CASSPRANYEAFF. The DNA for the CDR3 is TGTGCCAGCAGTCCCCGGGCGAACTATGAAGCTTTCTTT.

The V and J genes are TRBV7-6 and TRBJ2-7; 13 bases are a match to TRBD2. The CDR3 is made up of 15 amino acids. V dropped 5 bases and J dropped 8; count of bases not matched to a gene: 9. CDR1 is SGHVS and CDR2 is FNYEAQ in the germline V gene. CDR3 nucleotides: TGTGCCAGCAGCCCCTCCGGGACTAGCGGGAATCAGCAGTACTTC. It codes for CASSPSGTSGNQQYF.

At least ten counts were recorded for this clonotype. The V gene is TRBV5-1, the J gene TRBJ2-6; no clear D. V lost 3 bases, J lost 0 bases, and 10 bases lay in between. This CDR3 has 16 residues. Germline-derived CDR1 and CDR2 are SGHRS and YFSETQ. The CDR3 sequence is CASSSMQSSGANVLTF. The CDR3, as DNA: TGCGCCAGCAGCTCGATGCAGAGCTCTGGGGCCAACGTCCTGACTTTC.

The J gene is TRBJ1-4, the V gene TRBV29-1; TRBD1 is a possible D gene (5 bases). The V end lost 5 bases, the J end lost 7 bases, and 17 bases lay between the germline ends. The length of the CDR3 is 14 residues. Germline assignment: CDR1 SQVTM and CDR2 ANQGSEA. DNA of the CDR3: TGCAGCGTTACTGGAGGAGGGACGGGTGAAAAACTGTTTTTT. This codes for CSVTGGGTGEKLFF.

The chain is built from TRBV2 and TRBJ1-2; possible D gene TRBD1, 6 bases. The CDR3 contains 14 residues. Germline lookup yields CDR1 SNHLY and CDR2 FYNNEI. V gave up 2 bases and J gave up 7 bases, with 14 bases separating them. DNA of the CDR3: TGTGCCAGCAGTGAAACAGGGCGGGGTTCTGGCTACACCTTC. The encoded protein is CASSETGRGSGYTF.

This clonotype was seen repeatedly, ten times or more. The rearrangement links TRBV18 to TRBJ1-4; D ambiguous. This CDR3 has 12 amino acids. Germline-derived CDR1 and CDR2 are KGHSH and LQKENI. Trimming removed 1 base at V and 8 bases at J, with 5 bases between. The CDR3 spells CASSPRDEKLFF. The CDR3, as DNA: TGTGCCAGCTCACCACGAGACGAAAAACTGTTTTTT.